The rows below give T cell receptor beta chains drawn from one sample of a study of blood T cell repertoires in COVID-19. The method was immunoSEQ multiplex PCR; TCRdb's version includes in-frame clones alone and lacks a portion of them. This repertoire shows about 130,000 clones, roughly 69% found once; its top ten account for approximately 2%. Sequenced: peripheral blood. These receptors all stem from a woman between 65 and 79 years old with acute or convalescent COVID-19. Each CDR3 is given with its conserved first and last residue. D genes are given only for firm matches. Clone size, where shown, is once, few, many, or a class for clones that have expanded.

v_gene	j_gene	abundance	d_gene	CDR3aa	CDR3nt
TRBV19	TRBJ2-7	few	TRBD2	CASSIRTSAVSYEQYF	TGTGCCAGTAGTATCCGGACTAGCGCCGTCTCCTACGAGCAGTACTTC
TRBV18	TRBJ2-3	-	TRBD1	CASSPGQGNTDTQYF	TGTGCCAGCTCACCAGGACAGGGAAACACAGATACGCAGTATTTT
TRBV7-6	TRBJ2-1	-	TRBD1	CASSLGATGVGNEQFF	TGTGCCAGCAGCTTAGGTGCGACAGGGGTGGGTAATGAGCAGTTCTTC
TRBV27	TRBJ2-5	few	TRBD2	CASSTGIAGVRETQYF	TGTGCCAGCAGTACCGGAATAGCGGGAGTACGGGAGACCCAGTACTTC
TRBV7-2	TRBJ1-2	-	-	CASSFSRGPPGYTF	TGTGCCAGCAGCTTTTCCAGGGGACCCCCTGGCTACACCTTC
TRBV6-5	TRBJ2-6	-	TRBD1	CASSYSGGHGANVLTF	TGTGCCAGCAGTTACTCAGGGGGCCATGGGGCCAACGTCCTGACTTTC
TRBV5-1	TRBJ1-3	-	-	CASSPTLGGFGNTIYF	TGCGCCAGCAGCCCTACACTCGGGGGTTTCGGAAACACCATATATTTT
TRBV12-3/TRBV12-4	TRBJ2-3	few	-	CASSPRDTDTQYF	TGTGCCAGCAGCCCTCGGGACACAGATACGCAGTATTTT
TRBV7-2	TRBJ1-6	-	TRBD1	CASSLAGQAYNSPLHF	TGTGCCAGCAGCTTAGCTGGACAGGCCTATAATTCACCCCTCCACTTT
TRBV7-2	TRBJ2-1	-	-	CASRPGTAFTEQFF	TGTGCCAGCAGACCCGGGACTGCGTTCACTGAGCAGTTCTTC
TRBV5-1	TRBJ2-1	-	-	CASSRTQPGANEQFF	TGCGCCAGCAGTCGAACCCAGCCGGGAGCCAATGAGCAGTTCTTC
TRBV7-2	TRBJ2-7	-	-	CASSSRGSGEYEQYF	TGTGCCAGCAGCTCTCGGGGGTCAGGAGAATACGAGCAGTACTTC
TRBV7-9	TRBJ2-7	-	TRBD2	CASSPLPQAGYIDEQYF	TGTGCCAGCAGCCCTCTACCTCAAGCGGGATATATCGACGAGCAGTACTTC
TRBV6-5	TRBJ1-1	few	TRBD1	CASRPGQENTEAFF	TGTGCCAGCAGACCAGGACAGGAAAACACTGAAGCTTTCTTT
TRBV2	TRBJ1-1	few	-	CASSEMNIEAFF	TGTGCCAGCAGCGAAATGAACATAGAAGCTTTCTTT
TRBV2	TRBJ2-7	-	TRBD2	CASSERGLAGPEQYF	TGTGCCAGCAGTGAGAGGGGACTAGCGGGACCCGAGCAGTACTTC
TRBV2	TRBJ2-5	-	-	CASSLGQQETQYF	TGTGCCAGCAGTCTTGGACAGCAAGAGACCCAGTACTTC
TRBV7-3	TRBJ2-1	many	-	CASSLGGRSNNEQFF	TGTGCCAGCAGCTTAGGTGGGAGGAGCAACAATGAGCAGTTCTTC